The clone carrying this TCR beta chain was found once. What it recognizes is unknown. One end of the junction does not line up with germline, which may come from a read error. The sample comes from a study of blood T cells in healthy people across ages. About the study: The template switching approach captured approximately one barcoded beta molecule for every two T cells.

For the second PCR, which ran for about 6 to 11 cycles, a sample-barcoded 5' primer and a J-beta primer mix were used. All cDNA molecules were each tagged by a template-switch adaptor with 12 random nucleotides. Each CDR3 protein is one row after TCRdb ran MiXCR on the 5' RACE reads. The sample holds about 1.8 million distinct CDR3 sequences; around half are singletons and the top ten take 2% to 2.5%. CDR3 size: 17 residues. CDR1 and CDR2 (germline): MNHEY, SVGEGT. Overall study results and limits: Donors of long life had a larger count of naive CD4+ cells and greater diversity than aged donors. A roughly linear fall in TCR beta diversity per million T cells was seen with increasing age.

Sequences were obtained from blood. The source of this sequence is a woman between 40 and 55 years old in good health. The chain links TRBV6-2 or TRBV6-3 to TRBJ2-1; 13 positions match TRBD2. The CDR3 is CASSSRTSGGSYNERFF. The CDR3 region has the DNA TGTGCCAGCAGTTCCAGGACTAGCGGGGGATCCTACAATGAGCGGTTCTTC.